The 29 T cell receptor beta chains in this list originate from one sample, sequenced in a study of blood T cell repertoires in COVID-19. Profiling relied on immunoSEQ multiplex PCR, and the TCRdb table lists in-frame clones only, not all of them. The sample consists of 250,000 to 350,000 clones, 85% of them appearing once. The source material was PBMCs or T cells enriched from blood (not recorded which). Receptors were obtained from a woman between 45 and 60 years old who had recovered from COVID-19.

The V gene is TRBV12-3 or TRBV12-4, the J gene TRBJ2-5, with a weak D call TRBD1 (6 bases). The CDR3 extends over 13 amino acids. Trimming left V 6 bases short and J 4 bases short, with 12 bases between. The CDR3: CASSRGQTETQYF. DNA of the CDR3: TGTGCCAGCAGCCGCGGACAGACAGAGACCCAGTACTTC.

V usage is TRBV2 and J usage is TRBJ2-3, with a tentative D call TRBD2 (7 bases). Germline CDR1 is SNHLY and CDR2 is FYNNEI. V was cut by 7 bases and J by 4 bases, with 15 bases left in between. This CDR3 is 14 amino acids long. Here the CDR3 DNA reads TGTGCCAGCAATCGAAGGGGGGGCGCAGATACGCAGTATTTT. This gives the protein CASNRRGGADTQYF.

In this sample, this clone turned up a few times. The chain has TRBV3-1 (or the pseudogene TRBV3-2) and TRBJ1-2; weak D call: TRBD1 (6 bases). V was cut by 1 base and J by 3 bases, with 18 bases left in between. The CDR3 length is 17 residues. CDR1 LGHDT and CDR2 YNNKEL come from the germline V gene (reference sequence). The CDR3 sequence is CASSQAPGGASDYGYTF. The CDR3 DNA reads as TGTGCCAGCAGCCAAGCCCCTGGGGGGGCGAGTGACTATGGCTACACCTTC.

The chain joins TRBV14 to TRBJ1-2; no definite D call. The V gene's germline CDR1 is SGHDN and CDR2 FVKESK. Trimming removed 1 base at V and 4 bases at J, with 13 bases between. The CDR3 spans 15 residues. The CDR3 loop reads CASSQVEGWGYGYTF. Written as DNA, the CDR3 is TGTGCCAGCAGCCAAGTCGAGGGTTGGGGCTATGGCTACACCTTC.

The gene calls are TRBV29-1 and TRBJ2-4; tentative D call: TRBD1 (6 bases). From germline, CDR1 is SQVTM and CDR2 ANQGSEA. The CDR3 length is 14 residues. V was clipped by 5 bases and J by 4 bases, with 15 bases between them. DNA for the CDR3: TGCAGCGTTTTAGGACAGCAAGATAAAAACATTCAGTACTTC. This gives the protein CSVLGQQDKNIQYF.

The chain combines TRBV4-2 with TRBJ2-7; no definite D call. The CDR3 sequence is 13 residues long. V was shortened by 5 bases and J by 0 bases, with 8 bases between the two germline ends. The germline gives CDR1 LGHNA, CDR2 YNFKEQ. In DNA, the CDR3 is TGTGCCAGCAGCTCACAACCCTCCTACGAGCAGTACTTC. It codes for CASSSQPSYEQYF.

The chain employs TRBV28 and TRBJ2-1; 7 nucleotides agree with TRBD1. The V gene end was trimmed by 6 bases and the J gene end by 10 bases; junction bases not matched to a gene: 9. The CDR3 sequence is 13 residues long. The germline V gene encodes CDR1 MDHEN and CDR2 SYDVKM. This CDR3 is CASSSYRGSEQFF. The CDR3 DNA reads TGTGCCAGCAGCTCTTACAGGGGAAGCGAGCAGTTCTTC.

The genes are TRBV6-5 and TRBJ1-3; 7 nucleotides match TRBD1. Germline V gives CDR1 MNHEY, CDR2 SVGAGI. There are 14 residues in the CDR3. V lost 6 bases, J lost 2 bases, and 4 bases stayed unmatched. CDR3: CASREGTAGNTIYF. DNA for the CDR3: TGTGCCAGCAGGGAGGGGACAGCTGGAAACACCATATATTTT.

The chain combines TRBV12-3 or TRBV12-4 with TRBJ1-4; TRBD1 matches at 7 bases. V lost 8 bases and J lost 5; bases outside the gene matches: 2. This CDR3 is built from 12 residues. CDR3 DNA sequence: TGTGCCAGCCGGGACAGAAATGAAAAACTGTTTTTT. This encodes CASRDRNEKLFF.

V is TRBV6-5 and J is TRBJ1-2; D not resolved. The V end lost 2 bases, the J end lost 2 bases, and 6 bases lay between the germline ends. The length of the CDR3 is 13 residues. Germline CDR1 MNHEY, CDR2 SVGAGI. The CDR3 region is CASSYGENYGYTF. Here the CDR3 DNA reads TGTGCCAGCAGTTACGGGGAGAACTATGGCTACACCTTC.

This clone was seen only once. CDR3 region: CASSFGQGAYGANVLTF. CDR3 in DNA: TGTGCCAGCAGCTTTGGACAGGGGGCTTATGGGGCCAACGTCCTGACTTTC. This chain links TRBV7-2 with TRBJ2-6; the match to TRBD1 covers 11 bases. The J segment lost 3 bases and the V segment lost 3 bases, leaving 4 bases of the junction unmatched. In germline, CDR1 is SGHTA, CDR2 FQGNSA. The CDR3 has 17 amino acids.

The chain is built from TRBV6-4 and TRBJ2-2; no firm D call. V lost 2 bases and J 3 bases, leaving 4 bases between the germline ends. Looked up from germline, CDR1 is MRHNA and CDR2 is SNTAGT. The CDR3 spans 13 residues. For the CDR3, the DNA is TGTGCCAGCAGTGACACAGACACCGGGGAGCTGTTTTTT. Amino acid sequence: CASSDTDTGELFF.

The chain couples TRBV30 to TRBJ1-5, with a weak D call TRBD1 (5 bases). The CDR3 is 12 residues long. Germline loops: CDR1 GTSNPN, CDR2 SVGIG (reference sequence). Trimming took off 0 bases at V and 11 bases at J, with 11 bases between the two ends. For the CDR3, the DNA is TGTGCCTGGAGTGTCGGGGGATCATCCCAGCATTTT. Protein sequence: CAWSVGGSSQHF.

The V gene is TRBV18, the J gene TRBJ2-5, with 8 bases that match TRBD1. With 4 bases clipped from V and 5 bases from J, the junction kept 6 bases outside the gene matches. CDR1 is KGHSH, CDR2 LQKENI, per germline. The CDR3 loop spans 14 amino acids. CDR3 bases: TGTGCCAGCTCACTTGGACAGGGTGGGGAGACCCAGTACTTC. Its protein is CASSLGQGGETQYF.

The V call is TRBV3-1 (or the pseudogene TRBV3-2), the J call TRBJ2-2, with TRBD2 matching over 10 bases. This CDR3 contains 16 residues. Germline values: CDR1 LGHDT, CDR2 YNNKEL (reference sequence). V lost 1 base to trimming and J lost 2 bases; unmatched junction nucleotides: 1. Here the CDR3 reads CASSQGTSGNTGELFF. In DNA form, the CDR3 reads TGTGCCAGCAGCCAAGGGACTAGCGGCAACACCGGGGAGCTGTTTTTT.

This sequence joins TRBV7-9 and TRBJ2-2; 9 nucleotides agree with TRBD2. This CDR3 region has 15 residues. V shed 1 base, J shed 6 bases, and the junction held 3 bases outside the gene matches. Germline CDR1 SEHNR, CDR2 FQNEAQ (reference sequence). CDR3 DNA sequence: TGTGCCAGCAGCTTAGTAGCGGGAGCGGCCGGGGAGCTGTTTTTT. Amino acid sequence: CASSLVAGAAGELFF.

V usage is TRBV7-3 and J usage is TRBJ1-6; 7 bases agree with TRBD1. Germline loops: CDR1 SGHTA, CDR2 FQGTGA. CDR3 size: 15 residues. After removal of 0 bases from V and 9 bases from J, the junction contained 5 bases not matched to a gene. The CDR3 spells CASSLTGGRSSPLHF. DNA for the CDR3: TGTGCCAGCAGCTTAACAGGGGGCCGTAGTTCACCCCTCCACTTT.

The chain links TRBV12-5 to TRBJ2-1; 8 positions agree with TRBD1. Germline V lookup: CDR1 LGHNT, CDR2 FRNRAP. The V gene end was trimmed by 1 base and the J gene end by 5 bases; junction bases not matched to a gene: 7. This CDR3 region has 16 residues. The CDR3 region is CASGLGGQAFHNEQFF. In DNA form, the CDR3 reads TGTGCTAGTGGTTTGGGGGGACAGGCCTTCCACAATGAGCAGTTCTTC.

CDR3 in amino acids: CASSHTTGQRTF. CDR3 bases: TGTGCCAGCAGCCACACGACCGGACAGAGGACCTTC. V usage is TRBV12-3 or TRBV12-4 and J usage is TRBJ1-2; possible D gene TRBD1, 6 bases. Trimming left V 6 bases short and J 14 bases short, with 19 bases between. CDR3 length: 12 amino acids.

The V gene is TRBV2, the J gene TRBJ1-4; weak D call: TRBD1 (6 bases). V was shortened by 5 bases and J by 5 bases, with 12 bases between the two germline ends. CDR1 and CDR2 (germline): SNHLY, FYNNEI. The CDR3 loop spans 14 amino acids. CDR3 DNA: TGTGCCAGCAGTCCCGGGACACAAAATGAAAAACTGTTTTTT. Translated, it gives CASSPGTQNEKLFF.

The V gene is TRBV19, the J gene TRBJ2-1, with a possible D match to TRBD2 (6 bases). This CDR3 comprises 14 residues. Germline V CDR1 and CDR2: LNHDA, SQIVND (reference sequence). Trimming removed 5 bases at V and 7 bases at J, with 15 bases between. CDR3 DNA: TGTGCCAGTAGTCTGGGACTCAGAATTAATGAGCAGTTCTTC. This gives the protein CASSLGLRINEQFF.

The CDR3 is CATSSGTSLVEQFF. CDR3 in DNA: TGTGCCACCAGCTCGGGGACTAGCCTTGTGGAGCAGTTCTTC. The J gene is TRBJ2-1, the V gene TRBV15; 9 positions match TRBD2. This CDR3 has 14 residues. V gave up 5 bases and J gave up 10 bases; unmatched junction bases: 9. CDR1 is LNHNV and CDR2 is YYDKDF in the germline V gene (reference sequence). Full variable domain (remainder filled in from reference TRBV15 and TRBJ2-1): DAMVIQNPRYQVTQFGKPVTLSCSQTLNHNVMYWYQQKSSQAPKLLFHYYDKDFNNEADTPDNFQSRRPNTSFCFLDIRSPGLGDTAMYLCATSSGTSLVEQFFGPGTRLTVL.

V gene TRBV5-4 combines with J gene TRBJ1-6; 8 nucleotides agree with TRBD1. This CDR3 comprises 16 residues. The ends lost 4 bases at V and 0 bases at J; junction bases unmatched: 3. CDR1 and CDR2 (germline): SGHNT, YYREEE (reference sequence). The chain's CDR3 is CASSDGQGSYNSPLHF. DNA for the CDR3: TGTGCCAGCAGCGATGGACAGGGCTCCTATAATTCACCCCTCCACTTT.

This clone was recorded only once. The V and J genes are TRBV4-1 and TRBJ2-7; 11 nucleotides agree with TRBD2. V lost 1 base to trimming and J lost 7 bases; unmatched junction nucleotides: 6. This CDR3 has 15 amino acids. Germline assignment: CDR1 MGHRA and CDR2 YSYEKL. CDR3 residues: CASSQGIAGGFEQYF. For the CDR3, the DNA is TGCGCCAGCAGCCAAGGGATAGCGGGAGGGTTTGAGCAGTACTTC.

V is TRBV5-1 and J is TRBJ2-3, with D possibly TRBD1 on 6 matching bases. This CDR3 spans 15 amino acids. The V end lost 2 bases, the J end lost 6 bases, and 16 bases lay between the germline ends. CDR1 and CDR2 from the germline V gene are SGHRS and YFSETQ. Written as DNA, the CDR3 is TGCGCCAGCAGCTTACTACAGGGATTAGGGGATACGCAGTATTTT. Amino acid sequence: CASSLLQGLGDTQYF. The full variable domain, in which reference TRBV5-1 and TRBJ2-3 provide the parts outside the CDR3, is KAGVTQTPRYLIKTRGQQVTLSCSPISGHRSVSWYQQTPGQGLQFLFEYFSETQRNKGNFPGRFSGRQFSNSRSEMNVSTLELGDSALYLCASSLLQGLGDTQYFGPGTRLTVL.

The rearrangement joins TRBV5-6 to TRBJ1-6, with a possible D match to TRBD1 (6 bases). V was cut by 4 bases and J by 6 bases, with 11 bases left in between. CDR3 length: 14 residues. Germline V CDR1 and CDR2: SGHDT, YYEEEE. DNA of the CDR3: TGTGCCAGCAGCCGCGGACAGATTAATTCACCCCTCCACTTT. Protein product: CASSRGQINSPLHF.

The chain recombines TRBV7-2 with TRBJ1-5, with D unresolved. The V end lost 0 bases, the J end lost 16 bases, and 16 bases lay between the germline ends. This CDR3 comprises 13 residues. The germline CDR1 and CDR2 sequences are SGHTA and FQGNSA. The CDR3 here is CASSLAGGDILHF. The CDR3 coding sequence is TGTGCCAGCAGCTTAGCAGGTGGTGACATCCTTCATTTT.

This clone has only a few counts. V usage is TRBV30 and J usage is TRBJ1-2; D ambiguous. V was cut by 5 bases and J by 4 bases, with 14 bases left in between. The CDR3 length is 13 residues. Germline V CDR1 and CDR2: GTSNPN, SVGIG (reference sequence). In nucleotides, the CDR3 is TGTGCCTGGGCGGTGGAGGCTATCTATGGCTACACCTTC. Encoded protein: CAWAVEAIYGYTF.

The V call is TRBV28, the J call TRBJ1-3; D ambiguous. The ends were cut back, 3 bases at V and 6 bases at J, with 12 bases in the middle. Germline values: CDR1 MDHEN, CDR2 SYDVKM. The CDR3 consists of 14 residues. CDR3 sequence (DNA): TGTGCCAGCAGTTTGTCCCCGAGGGAAAACACCATATATTTT. Protein sequence: CASSLSPRENTIYF.